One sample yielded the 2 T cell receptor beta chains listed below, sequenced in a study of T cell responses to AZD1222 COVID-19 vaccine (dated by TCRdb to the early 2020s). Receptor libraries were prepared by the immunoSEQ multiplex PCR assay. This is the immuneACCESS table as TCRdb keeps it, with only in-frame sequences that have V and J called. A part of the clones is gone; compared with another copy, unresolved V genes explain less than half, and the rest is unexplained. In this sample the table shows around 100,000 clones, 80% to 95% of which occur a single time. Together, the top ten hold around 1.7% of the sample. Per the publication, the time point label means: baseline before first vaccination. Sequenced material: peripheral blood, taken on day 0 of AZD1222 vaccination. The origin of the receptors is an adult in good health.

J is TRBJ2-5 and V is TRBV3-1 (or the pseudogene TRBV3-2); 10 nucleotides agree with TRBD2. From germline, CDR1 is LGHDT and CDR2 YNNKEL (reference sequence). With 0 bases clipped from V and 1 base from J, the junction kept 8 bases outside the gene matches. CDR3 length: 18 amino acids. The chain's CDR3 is CASSQEHSGRAAQETQYF. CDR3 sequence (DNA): TGTGCCAGCAGCCAAGAACACAGCGGGAGGGCCGCCCAAGAGACCCAGTACTTC.

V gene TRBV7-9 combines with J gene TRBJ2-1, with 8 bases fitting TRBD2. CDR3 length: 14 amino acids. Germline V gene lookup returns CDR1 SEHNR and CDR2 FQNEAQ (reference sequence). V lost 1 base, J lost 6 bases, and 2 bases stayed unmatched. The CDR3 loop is CASSLDGRVNEQFF. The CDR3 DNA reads TGTGCCAGCAGCTTAGACGGGAGGGTCAATGAGCAGTTCTTC.